Below are 26 T cell receptor beta chains sequenced from a single sample in a study of regulatory T cells in long-lasting Graves disease. Time point meaning: newly diagnosed GD, antithyroid drugs for less than 3 months. After RNA was extracted from PBMCs, the TCR library was made from it. Assembly of TCR beta libraries relied on iRepertoire HTBI primers together with Arm-PCR of CDR3 regions. TCRdb re-derived calls from the multiplex PCR reads in MiXCR, one entry per CDR3 protein. The data contain a few hundred thousand distinct CDR3 sequences, roughly 15% of them singletons. The same specimen was also included in a second study, on T cells in Graves' hyperthyroidism and ophthalmopathy.

Specimen: peripheral blood mononuclear cells (PBMCs), collected at new diagnosis, from a patient treated with antithyroid drugs. The receptors derive from a woman aged 18-29 years with Graves disease.

The chain joins TRBV29-1 to TRBJ2-1; D is uncertain. Germline CDR1 is SQVTM and CDR2 is ANQGSEA. This CDR3 comprises 11 residues. V was clipped by 4 bases and J by 3 bases, with 4 bases between them. The CDR3 reads CSVVGYNEQFF. As DNA, the CDR3 is TGCAGCGTTGTAGGCTACAATGAGCAGTTCTTC.

This clonotype appeared many times. The chain employs TRBV28 and TRBJ2-7; TRBD2 agrees at 14 bases. Germline lookup yields CDR1 MDHEN and CDR2 SYDVKM. J was trimmed by 2 bases and V by 6 bases; bases with no gene match: 3. The CDR3 is made up of 15 amino acids. This CDR3 is CASRGLAGAAYEQYF. The CDR3 nucleotides are TGTGCCAGCAGGGGACTAGCGGGAGCGGCCTACGAGCAGTACTTC.

This clonotype has at least ten counts. The chain is built from TRBV12-3 or TRBV12-4 and TRBJ2-1, with D possibly TRBD1 on 6 matching bases. This CDR3 spans 15 amino acids. The V gene lost 5 bases and the J gene lost 6 bases, with 17 bases spanning the gap. The CDR3 spells CASSHRETVLNEQFF. CDR3 sequence (DNA): TGTGCCAGCAGTCACAGGGAAACGGTTCTCAATGAGCAGTTCTTC.

This clonotype was observed many times. The junction departs from the called germline gene at one end, perhaps through a read error. The chain uses TRBV6-2 or TRBV6-3 and TRBJ2-7; TRBD2 aligns across 13 bases. The CDR3 consists of 15 residues. Per the germline V gene, CDR1 is MNHEY and CDR2 is SVGEGT. CDR3 loop: CASSYETSGRTEVVF. For the CDR3, the DNA is TGTGCCAGCAGTTACGAGACTAGCGGGAGGACCGAGGTCGTCTTC.

This clonotype was recorded many times. The chain carries TRBV6-2 or TRBV6-3 and TRBJ2-1, with 8 nucleotides matching TRBD1. This CDR3 contains 14 residues. The V and J ends lost 4 bases and 8 bases, in that order; junction bases with no gene match: 7. Looked up from germline, CDR1 is MNHEY and CDR2 is SVGEGT. CDR3 nucleotides: TGTGCCAGCAGTTCCGGGACAGGTTTCCATGAGCAGTTCTTC. It yields the protein CASSSGTGFHEQFF.

This clonotype has a count of ten or more. This chain connects TRBV10-1 to TRBJ2-3; tentative D call: TRBD1 (6 bases). CDR3 size: 16 residues. V was pared by 7 bases and J by 0 bases, with 17 bases between. Germline CDR1 and CDR2: WNHNN and SYGVQD (reference sequence). CDR3 DNA sequence: TGCGCCAGCAAGGGGGTAGGGAGCGATAGCACAGATACGCAGTATTTT. Its protein product is CASKGVGSDSTDTQYF.

This clonotype has more than one count but fewer than ten. The chain couples TRBV10-1 to TRBJ2-2; maybe TRBD2 (7 bases). The CDR3 sequence is 12 residues long. Germline V gene sequence: CDR1 WNHNN, CDR2 SYGVQD (reference sequence). With 10 bases removed from V and 5 bases from J, the gap between germline ends came to 11 bases. CDR3 DNA sequence: TGCGCCACCGGGGGGCCTACCGGGGAGCTGTTTTTT. Its translation is CATGGPTGELFF.

V usage is TRBV29-1 and J usage is TRBJ1-2; D perhaps matches TRBD1 (6 bases). Germline CDR1 is SQVTM and CDR2 is ANQGSEA. Trimming took off 6 bases at V and 8 bases at J, with 19 bases between the two ends. CDR3 length: 13 residues. For the CDR3, the DNA is TGCAGCGTAGACTCAATCGGGGGCTCAGGCTACACCTTC. It encodes CSVDSIGGSGYTF.

This clonotype was counted only a few times. The junction departs from the called germline gene at one end, perhaps through a read error. The CDR3 loop reads CASSSWGLAGAAGYGQYF. CDR3 DNA sequence: TGTGCCAGTAGTTCCTGGGGACTAGCGGGAGCGGCGGGTTACGGGCAGTACTTC. The V call is TRBV19, the J call TRBJ2-7, with 14 bases that match TRBD2. The germline V gene encodes CDR1 LNHDA and CDR2 SQIVND (reference sequence). The CDR3 has 18 residues.

Turning to this clonotype: A much larger clone differs from this one at a single base, so this may be a read error. Since no conserved phenylalanine or tryptophan closes the CDR3, a read error is the likely cause. This rearrangement joins TRBV7-2 to TRBJ2-2, with a weak D call TRBD2 (5 bases). Trimming left V 3 bases short and J 3 bases short, with 11 bases between. CDR3 length: 15 amino acids. Germline CDR1 and CDR2: SGHTA and FQGNSA. CDR3 residues: CASSFWGVDTGELFS. The CDR3 nucleotides are TGTGCCAGCAGCTTTTGGGGAGTGGACACCGGGGAGCTGTTTTCT.

This rearrangement joins TRBV7-2 to TRBJ2-3, with D hard to call. Germline values: CDR1 SGHTA, CDR2 FQGNSA. V lost 6 bases and J 4 bases, leaving 11 bases between the germline ends. The CDR3 runs to 13 residues. Here the CDR3 reads CASRLHTSDTQYF. CDR3 coding DNA: TGTGCCAGCAGATTACACACCTCAGATACGCAGTATTTT.

Ten or more counts support this clonotype. The chain joins TRBV10-3 to TRBJ1-1; 7 bases agree with TRBD1. CDR1 is ENHRY and CDR2 is SYGVKD in the germline V gene. V lost 6 bases and J lost 3; bases outside the gene matches: 7. The CDR3 totals 14 residues. The CDR3 nucleotides read TGTGCCATCAGGGGACGACAGGGTCACACTGAAGCTTTCTTT. Residues: CAIRGRQGHTEAFF.

This clonotype occurred many times. J is TRBJ2-1 and V is TRBV3-1, with D uncertain. From germline, CDR1 is LGHDT and CDR2 YNNKEL (reference sequence). The CDR3 is 14 residues long. The germline V and J ends were trimmed by 0 bases and 2 bases, with 5 bases remaining between them. The CDR3 nucleotides read TGTGCCAGCAGCCAAGAGGTGGCCTACAATGAGCAGTTCTTC. This codes for CASSQEVAYNEQFF.

This clonotype was observed a handful of times. This sequence joins TRBV7-2 and TRBJ2-4; 8 nucleotides match TRBD1. The germline V gene has CDR1 SGHTA and CDR2 FQGNSA. V dropped 7 bases and J dropped 8; count of bases not matched to a gene: 13. The length of the CDR3 is 15 residues. This chain's CDR3 is CASNSRGQTSDIQYF. In DNA, the CDR3 is TGTGCCAGCAACTCCAGGGGGCAGACCTCCGACATTCAGTACTTC.

This clonotype was counted at least ten times. The chain employs TRBV11-3 and TRBJ2-7; no firm D call. Trimming pared 2 bases from V and 5 bases from J, leaving 4 bases between. Germline V CDR1 and CDR2: SGHNT, YENEEA. The CDR3 has 11 residues. CDR3 DNA sequence: TGTGCCAGCAGCTTACCCCACGAGCAGTACTTC. Translating gives CASSLPHEQYF.

The gene calls are TRBV5-1 and TRBJ1-1; no definite D call. Germline V lookup: CDR1 SGHRS, CDR2 YFSETQ. This CDR3 is 14 amino acids long. The ends were cut back, 5 bases at V and 3 bases at J, with 14 bases in the middle. The CDR3 spells CASSRNGRDTEAFF. DNA for the CDR3: TGCGCCAGCAGTCGGAACGGTAGGGACACTGAAGCTTTCTTT.

This clonotype was counted many times. The rearrangement links TRBV5-1 to TRBJ2-1, with TRBD2 matching 7 bases. Germline values: CDR1 SGHRS, CDR2 YFSETQ. Trimming removed 0 bases from V and 4 bases from J; junction bases left unmatched: 7. The CDR3 has 16 amino acids. The CDR3 region is CASSLGSASGYNEQFF. The CDR3 region has the DNA TGCGCCAGCAGCTTGGGTTCGGCTAGCGGATACAATGAGCAGTTCTTC.

This clonotype has ten or more counts. The J gene is TRBJ1-2, the V gene TRBV6-2 or TRBV6-3; D gene ambiguous. V was pared by 4 bases and J by 5 bases, with 11 bases between. CDR1 is MNHEY and CDR2 is SVGEGT in the germline V gene. The CDR3 runs 13 residues. For the CDR3, the DNA is TGTGCCAGCAGTTTTTCTCCCTCATATGGCTACACCTTC. Translating gives CASSFSPSYGYTF.

The CDR3 nucleotides read TGTGCCAGCAGCCCCGAGCGGGGGGCGAGCACTGAAGCTTTCTTT. Protein sequence: CASSPERGASTEAFF. The J gene is TRBJ1-1, the V gene TRBV5-4, with D perhaps matching TRBD1 (6 bases). The CDR3 has 15 amino acids. CDR1 SGHNT and CDR2 YYREEE come from the germline V gene (reference sequence). With 4 bases removed from V and 4 bases from J, the gap between germline ends came to 17 bases.

A few counts support this clonotype. The rearrangement links TRBV7-2 to TRBJ1-6; a weak D match, TRBD1 (6 bases). The V and J ends lost 5 bases and 6 bases respectively, with 17 bases between them. The CDR3 is 16 amino acids. Looked up from germline, CDR1 is SGHTA and CDR2 is FQGNSA. CDR3 sequence: CASSLDLTGLNSPLHF. CDR3 nucleotide sequence: TGTGCCAGCAGCCTGGACCTGACAGGCCTTAATTCACCCCTCCACTTT.

This clonotype was found many times. The CDR3 here is CAWSRDRGNQPQHF. CDR3 DNA: TGTGCCTGGTCCCGGGACAGGGGGAATCAGCCCCAGCATTTT. This chain uses TRBV30 with TRBJ1-5; 11 bases are a match to TRBD1. The J segment lost 4 bases and the V segment lost 5 bases, leaving 4 bases of the junction unmatched. CDR1 GTSNPN and CDR2 SVGIG come from the germline V gene (reference sequence). There are 14 residues in the CDR3.

This clonotype was counted many times. The CDR3 DNA sequence: TGTGCCAGCGCGGACGGGAGACGGTACCACGAGCAGTACTTC. Residues: CASADGRRYHEQYF. V is TRBV28 and J is TRBJ2-7, with D possibly TRBD2 on 6 matching bases. The V and J ends lost 8 bases and 5 bases respectively, with 19 bases between them. The CDR3 covers 14 residues. Germline-derived CDR1 and CDR2 are MDHEN and SYDVKM.

This clonotype came up many times. The chain has TRBV5-1 and TRBJ1-1; D uncertain. CDR3 size: 13 residues. V was clipped by 4 bases and J by 0 bases, with 7 bases between them. Germline V gene data show CDR1 as SGHRS and CDR2 as YFSETQ. The CDR3 DNA reads TGCGCCAGCAGCGTGGGTCTGAACACTGAAGCTTTCTTT. This sequence encodes CASSVGLNTEAFF.

In DNA form, the CDR3 reads TGCAGTGCTACAGCGGGAGCTCCGAACACCGGGGAGCTGTTTTTT. Its translation is CSATAGAPNTGELFF. The J gene is TRBJ2-2, the V gene TRBV20-1, with 8 positions matching TRBD2. CDR3 length equals 15 residues. Germline CDR1 and CDR2: DFQATT and SNEGSKA (reference sequence). V trimming: 4 bases; J trimming: 0 bases; junction bases outside the gene matches: 4.

This clonotype was seen ten or more times. This chain uses TRBV28 with TRBJ1-2; D gene uncertain. Germline-derived CDR1 and CDR2 are MDHEN and SYDVKM. The CDR3 contains 15 residues. V was cut by 7 bases and J by 0 bases, with 15 bases left in between. CDR3 in amino acids: CASINRWRANYGYTF. CDR3 in DNA: TGTGCCAGCATCAACCGGTGGAGGGCTAACTATGGCTACACCTTC.

This clonotype has ten or more counts. J is TRBJ2-7 and V is TRBV2; unclear D gene. There are 12 residues in the CDR3. Germline CDR1 SNHLY, CDR2 FYNNEI. Trimming cost V 2 bases and J 6 bases, with 8 bases left between them. The DNA of the CDR3 is TGTGCCAGCAGTGAAAGAGGCGGCGAGCAGTACTTC. It translates to CASSERGGEQYF.